What follows is one TCR beta chain and its context. Trimming took 3 bases from V and 4 from J, leaving 12 bases between them. CDR3 size: 13 residues. Germline values: CDR1 SQVTM, CDR2 ANQGSEA. Through negative isolation, CD4+ and CD8+ T cells were obtained, while TEMRA cells were enriched using FACS. These data belong to a study of CD8 T cells in Susac syndrome. With random hexamers, 0.5 to 1 ug RNA was reverse transcribed. TCRdb fed the immunoSEQ multiplex PCR reads into MiXCR, producing one record per CDR3 protein. The data show roughly 100,000 distinct CDR3 sequences, roughly 95% seen once. V usage is TRBV29-1 and J usage is TRBJ2-5, with D possibly being TRBD1 (5 bases). What was sequenced was CD8+ T cells from PBMCs. This TCR was recovered from a human donor with Susac syndrome. CDR3 sequence (DNA): TGCAGCGTTGATTTGGGGCAGGGAGAGACCCAGTACTTC. Its protein product is CSVDLGQGETQYF.